Listed below are T cell receptor beta chains from one sample, sequenced in a study of cytomegalovirus exposure and HLA in healthy donors. Here immunoSEQ multiplex PCR was the method, and the copy in TCRdb shows in-frame clones only, minus some. The sample has 140,000 or so clones; roughly three quarters are singletons. Sequencing was performed on PBMCs. These TCRs come from a man in his fifties or sixties in good health and CMV-seronegative. The CDR3 runs from the conserved cysteine through the conserved F or W. The D gene is left open where the match is weak. Clone size appears in some rows only: once, few, many, or a class for an expanded clone.

j_gene | v_gene | len | abundance | d_gene | CDR3nt | CDR3aa
TRBJ2-1 | TRBV7-9 | 15 | NA | NA | TGTGCCAGCAGCTTAGCGGGCAGGGGTAAGGTTGAGCAGTTCTTC | CASSLAGRGKVEQFF
TRBJ2-7 | TRBV19 | 14 | once | NA | TGTGCCAGTAGTATACAGGTGAGCTCCTACGAGCAGTACTTC | CASSIQVSSYEQYF
TRBJ1-5 | TRBV10-3 | 12 | few | TRBD1 | TGTGCCATCTCCCAGGGGGATCAGCCCCAGCATTTT | CAISQGDQPQHF
TRBJ1-5 | TRBV21-1 | 14 | NA | NA | TGTGCCAGCAGCAAAAAGGGGCCGAGGCAGCCCCAGCATTTT | CASSKKGPRQPQHF
TRBJ1-3 | TRBV5-1 | 16 | few | NA | TGCGCCAGCAGCTTAATGGCGGCGGACTCTGGAAACACCATATATTTT | CASSLMAADSGNTIYF
TRBJ1-1 | TRBV7-3 | 14 | NA | NA | TGTGCCAGCAGTTTCACCAACACCCAGGGAAAAGCTTTCTTT | CASSFTNTQGKAFF
TRBJ2-3 | TRBV5-4 | 16 | NA | NA | TGTGCCAGCAGCTTTGGGAGCGGTTCTAGCACAGATACGCAGTATTTT | CASSFGSGSSTDTQYF
TRBJ2-7 | TRBV27 | 18 | NA | TRBD2 | TGTGCCAGCAGTTCCCCGGGACTAGCGGGAGGGCCCAGCTGGGAGCAGTACTTC | CASSSPGLAGGPSWEQYF
TRBJ1-1 | TRBV6-5 | 13 | few | TRBD1 | TGTGCCAGCAGATCTGCAGGGGGCACTGAAGCTTTCTTT | CASRSAGGTEAFF
TRBJ1-2 | TRBV6-5 | 13 | once | TRBD1 | TGTGCCAGCAGTCCTACAGGGGTTAGTGGCTACACCTTC | CASSPTGVSGYTF
TRBJ1-1 | TRBV5-8 | 13 | NA | TRBD1 | TGTGCCAGCAGCTTGAGGACAGGGGGCATGGCTTTCTTT | CASSLRTGGMAFF
TRBJ2-3 | TRBV5-1 | 13 | NA | NA | TGCGCCAGCAGCCCCGGGACTTCAGATACGCAGTATTTT | CASSPGTSDTQYF
TRBJ2-7 | TRBV29-1 | 12 | NA | NA | TGCAGCCCACCCGGACTCTCCTACGAGCAGTACTTC | CSPPGLSYEQYF
TRBJ1-1 | TRBV29-1 | 14 | NA | TRBD1 | TGCAGCGTTGAAGAAGGGACAGGGAACACTGAAGCTTTCTTT | CSVEEGTGNTEAFF
TRBJ2-5 | TRBV7-6 | 16 | NA | NA | TGTGCCAGCAGCCTCAGCCGTCGGAGGGATCAAGAGACCCAGTACTTC | CASSLSRRRDQETQYF
TRBJ2-7 | TRBV6-1 | 13 | NA | NA | TGTGCCAGCAGTGAACTCGCCGGCTACGAGCAGTACTTC | CASSELAGYEQYF
TRBJ2-2 | TRBV14 | 15 | NA | NA | TGTGCCAGCAGCCAAATCCTTTGGGGGGCCGGGGAGCTGTTTTTT | CASSQILWGAGELFF
TRBJ2-7 | TRBV11-2 | 12 | NA | NA | TGTGCCAGCACCGGCGGGATCTACGAGCAGTACTTC | CASTGGIYEQYF
TRBJ2-7 | TRBV28 | 14 | NA | TRBD1 | TGTGCCAGCAGTTTATCAGGGGGCGAATACGAGCAGTACTTC | CASSLSGGEYEQYF
TRBJ2-7 | TRBV28 | 11 | NA | NA | TGTGCCAGTTCGACAACTTACGAGCAGTACTTC | CASSTTYEQYF
TRBJ1-5 | TRBV27 | 16 | once | TRBD1 | TGTGCCAGCAGTTTCGCCGGGACAGCGATCAATCAGCCCCAGCATTTT | CASSFAGTAINQPQHF
TRBJ2-6 | TRBV19 | 17 | few | NA | TGTGCCAGTAGCTACAGGCCCTTGAGGTCTGGGGCCAACGTCCTGACTTTC | CASSYRPLRSGANVLTF
TRBJ2-7 | TRBV7-9 | 13 | few | TRBD1 | TGTGCCAGCAGCTTCAACAGGGGTGAAGAGCAGTACTTC | CASSFNRGEEQYF
TRBJ2-5 | TRBV7-6 | 15 | NA | TRBD1 | TGTGCCAGCAGCCTTCTTCGGACAGGCCAAGAGACCCAGTACTTC | CASSLLRTGQETQYF
TRBJ1-1 | TRBV19 | 14 | NA | NA | TGTGCCAGTAGTATAGGACAGATGACGACTGAAGCTTTCTTT | CASSIGQMTTEAFF
TRBJ2-7 | TRBV29-1 | 12 | NA | TRBD1 | TGCAGCGTTAGGGACAGCCTCTACGAGCAGTACTTC | CSVRDSLYEQYF
TRBJ1-1 | TRBV11-3 | 12 | NA | NA | TGTGCCAGCAGCTTAGGGGCTGGGGAAGCTTTCTTT | CASSLGAGEAFF